This TCR beta chain came from a study of Ad26.COV2.S vaccination and SARS-CoV-2 variants. Study background: Each vaccinee took Ad26.COV2.S intramuscularly, once or twice 56 days apart.

This CDR3 comprises 13 residues. Per germline, CDR1 MNHEY and CDR2 SMNVEV (reference sequence). Losses at the gene ends were 5 bases for V and 4 bases for J; bases not matched to a gene: 4. Treatment described: some 20 received Ad26.COV2.S at low or high dose, single or two shots; roughly 5 received placebo; per-sample allocation not given. It was on day 63 after the first vaccine or placebo injection that samples were taken. This table comes from immunoSEQ multiplex PCR, and its TCRdb copy is limited to in-frame clones, with some not included. The table records hundreds of thousands of clones, more than 75% of them present only once.

J is TRBJ1-2 and V is TRBV27, with 7 nucleotides matching TRBD1. The material was peripheral blood, obtained in a trial of Ad26.COV2.S vaccine versus placebo. This TCR was sampled from a person between 18 and 65 years old who received the Ad26.COV2.S COVID-19 vaccine or a placebo. CDR3 residues: CASSPTGLYGYTF. In DNA, the CDR3 is TGTGCCAGCAGTCCGACAGGGCTCTATGGCTACACCTTC.